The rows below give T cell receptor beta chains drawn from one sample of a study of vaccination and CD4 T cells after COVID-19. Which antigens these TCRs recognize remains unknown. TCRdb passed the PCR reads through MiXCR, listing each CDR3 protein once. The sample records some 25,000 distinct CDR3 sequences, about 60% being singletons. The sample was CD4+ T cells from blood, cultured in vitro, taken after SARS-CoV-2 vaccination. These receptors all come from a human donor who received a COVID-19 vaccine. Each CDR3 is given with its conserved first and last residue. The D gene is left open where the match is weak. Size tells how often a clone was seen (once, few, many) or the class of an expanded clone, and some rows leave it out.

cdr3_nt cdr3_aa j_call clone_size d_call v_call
TGTGCCAGCAGTGAAGCGGAGACAGGGGCCCTTTATGGCTACACCTTC CASSEAETGALYGYTF TRBJ1-2 . TRBD1 TRBV2
TGCAGTGCTAGGGTCCCCCCTAGCGGGGGCTCCTACAATGAGCAGTTCTTC CSARVPPSGGSYNEQFF TRBJ2-1 . TRBD2 TRBV20-1
TGTGCCAGCAGCTTTGACGGGGGCGCGGCGGGCTACACCTTC CASSFDGGAAGYTF TRBJ1-2 once . TRBV11-3
TGTGCCAGTAGTCCGCGCAAATCTCGAAGAGGATATGGCTACACCTTC CASSPRKSRRGYGYTF TRBJ1-2 . . TRBV19
TGTGCCAGCAGTCCCAGGGTACACTATGGCTACACCTTC CASSPRVHYGYTF TRBJ1-2 . . TRBV6-2/TRBV6-3
TGTGCCAGCAGCTTTTCGGGACAGGCTAATGAAAAACTGTTTTTT CASSFSGQANEKLFF TRBJ1-4 . TRBD1 TRBV7-6
TGTGCCAGCAGCCGGACTAGCGGGGAGACCCAGTACTTC CASSRTSGETQYF TRBJ2-5 . TRBD2 TRBV5-4
TGTGCCAGTAGTAGACACCAGGGGAATCAGCCCCAGCATTTT CASSRHQGNQPQHF TRBJ1-5 few . TRBV19
TGTGCCACCAGCTTCCGGGACCGACAACAAGAGACCCAGTACTTC CATSFRDRQQETQYF TRBJ2-5 . . TRBV15
TGTGCCAGTAGTGTCCTACAGGGGGCAGGTGGCTACACCTTC CASSVLQGAGGYTF TRBJ1-2 . TRBD1 TRBV19
TGCGCCAGCAGAGAACTAGCCACCACAGATACGCAGTATTTT CASRELATTDTQYF TRBJ2-3 . . TRBV5-1
TGTGCCAGCAGTGAGCGGGACAGTTCCACAGATACGCAGTATTTT CASSERDSSTDTQYF TRBJ2-3 few . TRBV25-1
TGTGCCTGTCAGGAGAATAGCAATCAGCCCCAGCATTTT CACQENSNQPQHF TRBJ1-5 few . TRBV30
TGCGCCAGCAGTGAGTCGGGACAGGGGGCTTTCGGCAAAAACATTCAGTACTTC CASSESGQGAFGKNIQYF TRBJ2-4 few TRBD1 TRBV10-1
TGTGCCAGCAGTCCTCTAGGGACAGGGGGCATGAACACTGAAGCTTTCTTT CASSPLGTGGMNTEAFF TRBJ1-1 . TRBD1 TRBV27
TGTGCCAGCAGCCTCCTGACAGGGGGGGAGACCGGGGAGCTGTTTTTT CASSLLTGGETGELFF TRBJ2-2 . TRBD1 TRBV11-3
TGTGCCAGCAGTGGGCTAGCGGGGGCAGGGGAGCAGTTCTTC CASSGLAGAGEQFF TRBJ2-1 . TRBD2 TRBV6-1